The clone carrying this T cell receptor beta chain came up a few times. Its antigen is as yet unknown. This sequence may be a read error, since a much larger clone differs from it by one base. This record comes from a study of blood T cells in healthy people across ages. At the level of the study: Researchers report that template switching captured about one barcoded beta molecule per two T cells.

Study outcomes and limitations: Estimated diversity, derived from one million T cells, was regarded as an underestimate. Age advanced and TCR beta diversity per million T cells fell, roughly linearly. Whereas aged donors had fewer naive CD4+ cells, long-lived donors had more of them and higher diversity.

V dropped 6 bases and J dropped 4; count of bases not matched to a gene: 5. The CDR3 is made up of 13 amino acids. The V gene's germline CDR1 is MNHEY and CDR2 SMNVEV (reference sequence). Combining a sample-barcoded 5' primer with a J-beta primer mix, a second PCR ran for roughly 7 to 12 cycles. TCRdb itself ran the 5' RACE reads through MiXCR, one entry per CDR3 protein. This table has about 1.8 million distinct CDR3 sequences, around 50% appearing once. This sequence joins TRBV27 and TRBJ1-2; 7 bases are a match to TRBD1. The sequencing input was blood. The receptor comes from a woman aged 40 to 55 in good health. The CDR3 spells CASRSGTVYGYTF. The DNA for the CDR3 is TGTGCCAGCAGATCCGGGACAGTCTATGGCTACACCTTC.